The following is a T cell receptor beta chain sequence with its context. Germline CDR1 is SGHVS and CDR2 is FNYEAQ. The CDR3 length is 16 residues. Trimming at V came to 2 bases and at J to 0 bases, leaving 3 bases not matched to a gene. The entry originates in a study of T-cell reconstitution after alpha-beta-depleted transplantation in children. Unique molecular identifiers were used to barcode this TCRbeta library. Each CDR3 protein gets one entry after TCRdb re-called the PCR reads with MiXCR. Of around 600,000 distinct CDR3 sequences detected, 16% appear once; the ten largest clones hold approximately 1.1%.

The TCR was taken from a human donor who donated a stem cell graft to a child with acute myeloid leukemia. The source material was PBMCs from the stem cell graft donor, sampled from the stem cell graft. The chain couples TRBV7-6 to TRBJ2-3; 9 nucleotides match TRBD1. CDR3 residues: CASSLKGTGSTDTQYF. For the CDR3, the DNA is TGTGCCAGCAGCTTAAAAGGGACAGGGAGCACAGATACGCAGTATTTT.